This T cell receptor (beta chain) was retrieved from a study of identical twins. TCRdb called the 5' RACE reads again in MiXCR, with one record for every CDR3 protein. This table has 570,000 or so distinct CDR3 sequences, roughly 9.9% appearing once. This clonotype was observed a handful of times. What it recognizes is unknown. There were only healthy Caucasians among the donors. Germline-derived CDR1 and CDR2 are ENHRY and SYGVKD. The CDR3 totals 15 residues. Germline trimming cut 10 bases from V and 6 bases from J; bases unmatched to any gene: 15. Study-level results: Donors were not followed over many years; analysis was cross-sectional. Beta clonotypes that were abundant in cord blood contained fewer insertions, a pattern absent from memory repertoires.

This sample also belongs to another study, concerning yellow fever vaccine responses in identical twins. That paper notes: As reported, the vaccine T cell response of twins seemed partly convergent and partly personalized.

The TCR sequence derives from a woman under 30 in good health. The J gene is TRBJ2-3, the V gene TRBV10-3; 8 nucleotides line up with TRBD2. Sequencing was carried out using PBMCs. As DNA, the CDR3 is TGTGCCACCGGCCGGGCGGGAGGTTCTGACGATACGCAGTATTTT. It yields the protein CATGRAGGSDDTQYF.